Listed below are T cell receptor beta chains from one sample, sequenced in a study of blood T cell repertoires in COVID-19. The assay was immunoSEQ multiplex PCR, and TCRdb's table has in-frame clones only and misses some. The sample comprises roughly 250,000 clones, roughly 80% of which are singletons, and about a sixth rests with the top ten. Sequences were obtained from peripheral blood. The receptors were gathered from a person aged 65-85 years with COVID-19, enrolled during active disease. CDR3s include the opening cysteine and the closing phenylalanine or tryptophan. Fields, in order: J gene, V gene, D gene, clone size, CDR3 DNA, CDR3 protein. A D gene is named only where the DNA matches it firmly. The size of a clone is reported for some rows only, either as once, few or many, or as a class for expanded clones.

>TRBJ2-3|TRBV7-9|NA|NA
TGTGCCAGCAGCTCCAGGGGATTCACAGATACGCAGTATTTT
CASSSRGFTDTQYF
>TRBJ2-7|TRBV5-4|NA|once
TGTGCCACGAGGCTCGGACAGTCCTACGAGCAGTACTTC
CATRLGQSYEQYF
>TRBJ2-2|TRBV9|TRBD2|NA
TGTGCCAGCAGCGTGCTAGCGGGGGACGTTACCACCGGGGAGCTGTTTTTT
CASSVLAGDVTTGELFF
>TRBJ2-5|TRBV4-1|NA|NA
TGCGCCAGCAGCCTCAGGGGAGAGACCCAGTACTTC
CASSLRGETQYF
>TRBJ1-6|TRBV19|NA|many
TGTGCCAGTAGTATCCAGGGGAGTGTCAATTCACCCCTCCACTTT
CASSIQGSVNSPLHF
>TRBJ1-5|TRBV27|TRBD1|NA
TGTGCCAGCAGTTTTCAAGCAGGGGGCGGACAGCCCCAGCATTTT
CASSFQAGGGQPQHF
>TRBJ1-1|TRBV6-6|NA|NA
TGTGCCAGCATCTCCGGGGAAATGAACACTGAAGCTTTCTTT
CASISGEMNTEAFF
>TRBJ1-2|TRBV7-8|TRBD1|NA
TGTGCCAGCAGCCGGGACAGTAAATATGGCTACACCTTC
CASSRDSKYGYTF
>TRBJ1-6|TRBV7-3|NA|few
TGTGCCAGCAGCTCCCAGGTGACTTCACCCCTCCACTTT
CASSSQVTSPLHF
>TRBJ1-3|TRBV19|NA|NA
TGTGCCAGTACCCAATCGACGACAGCCGACTCTGGAAACACCATATATTTT
CASTQSTTADSGNTIYF
>TRBJ2-1|TRBV7-6|NA|once
TGTGCCAGCAGCCTGACGGAGAGCTCCTACAATGAGCAGTTCTTC
CASSLTESSYNEQFF
>TRBJ2-7|TRBV5-4|TRBD1|few
TGTGCCAGCAGCGCGGACAGGGGGGAGCAGTACTTC
CASSADRGEQYF
>TRBJ1-5|TRBV28|NA|NA
TGTGCCACCCGGGGATTGAGCAATCAGCCCCAGCATTTT
CATRGLSNQPQHF
>TRBJ1-1|TRBV18|NA|once
TGTGCCAGCTCACCAAGACAGGAAGAAGCTTTCTTT
CASSPRQEEAFF
>TRBJ1-2|TRBV4-3|NA|NA
TGCGCCAGCAGCCAAGGTCTCGCTAACTATGGCTACACCTTC
CASSQGLANYGYTF